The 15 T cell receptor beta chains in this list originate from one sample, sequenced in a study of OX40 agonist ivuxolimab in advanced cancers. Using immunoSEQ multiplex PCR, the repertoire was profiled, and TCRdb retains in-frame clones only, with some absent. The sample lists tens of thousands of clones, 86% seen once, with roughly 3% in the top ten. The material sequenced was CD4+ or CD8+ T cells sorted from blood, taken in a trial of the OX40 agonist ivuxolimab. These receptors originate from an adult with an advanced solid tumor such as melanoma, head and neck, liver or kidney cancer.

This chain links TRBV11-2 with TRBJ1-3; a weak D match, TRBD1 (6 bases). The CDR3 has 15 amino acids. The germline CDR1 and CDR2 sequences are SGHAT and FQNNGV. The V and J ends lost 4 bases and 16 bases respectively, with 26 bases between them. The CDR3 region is CASSSPLQGQDKWYF. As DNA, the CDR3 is TGTGCCAGCAGCTCCCCTTTACAGGGTCAGGATAAGTGGTATTTT. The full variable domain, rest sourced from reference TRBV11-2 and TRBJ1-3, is EAGVAQSPRYKIIEKRQSVAFWCNPISGHATLYWYQQILGQGPKLLIQFQNNGVVDDSQLPKDRFSAERLKGVDSTLKIQPAKLEDSAVYLCASSSPLQGQDKWYFGEGSWLTVV.

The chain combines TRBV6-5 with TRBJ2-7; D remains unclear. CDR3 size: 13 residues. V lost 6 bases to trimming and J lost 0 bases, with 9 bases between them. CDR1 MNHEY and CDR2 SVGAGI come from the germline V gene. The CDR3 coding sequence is TGTGCCAGCAGCGTTGACACCTCCTACGAGCAGTACTTC. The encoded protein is CASSVDTSYEQYF.

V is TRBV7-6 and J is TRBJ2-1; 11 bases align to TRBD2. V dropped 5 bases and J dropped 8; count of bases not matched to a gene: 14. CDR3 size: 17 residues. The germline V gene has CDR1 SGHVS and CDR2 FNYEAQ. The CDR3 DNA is TGTGCCAGCAGCCTTTTAGCGGGGGGGCTCGGGAACGATGAGCAGTTCTTC. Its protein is CASSLLAGGLGNDEQFF.

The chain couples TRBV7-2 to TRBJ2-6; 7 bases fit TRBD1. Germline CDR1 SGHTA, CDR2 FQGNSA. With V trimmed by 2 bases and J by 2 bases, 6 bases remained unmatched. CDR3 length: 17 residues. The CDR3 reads CASSLFRGLAGANVLTF. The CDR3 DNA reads TGTGCCAGCAGCTTATTTAGGGGGCTCGCTGGGGCCAACGTCCTGACTTTC.

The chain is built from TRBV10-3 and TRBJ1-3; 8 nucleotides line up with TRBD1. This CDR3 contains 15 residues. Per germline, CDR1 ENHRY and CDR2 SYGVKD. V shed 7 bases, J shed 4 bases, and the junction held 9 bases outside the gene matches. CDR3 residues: CAITAGGASGNTIYF. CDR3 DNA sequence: TGTGCCATCACCGCAGGGGGCGCATCAGGAAACACCATATATTTT.

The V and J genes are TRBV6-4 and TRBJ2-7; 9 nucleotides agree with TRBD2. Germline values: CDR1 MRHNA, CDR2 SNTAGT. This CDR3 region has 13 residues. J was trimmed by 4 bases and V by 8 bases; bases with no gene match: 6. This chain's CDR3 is CASSRGGGYEQYF. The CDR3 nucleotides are TGTGCCAGCTCGCGGGGGGGCGGATACGAGCAGTACTTC.

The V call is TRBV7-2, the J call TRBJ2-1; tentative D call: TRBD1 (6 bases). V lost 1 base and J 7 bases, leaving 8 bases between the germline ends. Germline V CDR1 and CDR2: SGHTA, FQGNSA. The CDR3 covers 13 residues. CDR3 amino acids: CASSLGDTNEQFF. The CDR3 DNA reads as TGTGCCAGCAGCTTAGGGGACACTAATGAGCAGTTCTTC.

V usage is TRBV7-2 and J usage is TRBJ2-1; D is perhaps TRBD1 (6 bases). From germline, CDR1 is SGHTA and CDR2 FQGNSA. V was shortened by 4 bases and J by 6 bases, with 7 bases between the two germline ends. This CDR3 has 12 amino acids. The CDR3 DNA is TGTGCCAGCAGCTCGACAGGCAATGAGCAGTTCTTC. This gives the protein CASSSTGNEQFF.

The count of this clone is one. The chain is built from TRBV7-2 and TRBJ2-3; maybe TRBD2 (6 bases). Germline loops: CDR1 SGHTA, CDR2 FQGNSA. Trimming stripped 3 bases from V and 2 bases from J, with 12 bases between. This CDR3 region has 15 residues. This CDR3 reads CASSLASVLTDTQYF. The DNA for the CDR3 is TGTGCCAGCAGCTTGGCTAGCGTCCTCACAGATACGCAGTATTTT.

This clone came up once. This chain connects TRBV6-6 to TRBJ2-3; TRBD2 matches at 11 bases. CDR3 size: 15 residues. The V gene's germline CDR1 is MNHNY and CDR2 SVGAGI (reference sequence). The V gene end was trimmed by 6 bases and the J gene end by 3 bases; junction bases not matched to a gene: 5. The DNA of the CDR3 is TGTGCCAGCAGGCCTAGCGGGGGGACGACAGATACGCAGTATTTT. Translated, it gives CASRPSGGTTDTQYF.

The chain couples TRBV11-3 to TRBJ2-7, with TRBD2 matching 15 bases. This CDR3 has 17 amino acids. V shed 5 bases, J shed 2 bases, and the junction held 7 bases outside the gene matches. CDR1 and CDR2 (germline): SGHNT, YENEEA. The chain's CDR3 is CASSPGLAGGFTYEQYF. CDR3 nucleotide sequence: TGTGCCAGCAGCCCGGGACTAGCGGGGGGCTTCACCTACGAGCAGTACTTC.

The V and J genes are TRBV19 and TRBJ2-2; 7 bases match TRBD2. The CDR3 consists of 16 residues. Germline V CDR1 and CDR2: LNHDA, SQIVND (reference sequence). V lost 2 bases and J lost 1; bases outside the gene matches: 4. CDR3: CASSILPSGNTGELFF. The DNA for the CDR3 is TGTGCCAGTAGTATACTGCCTAGCGGGAACACCGGGGAGCTGTTTTTT.

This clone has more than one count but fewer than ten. The CDR3 region is CASSFGGTGRNEQFF. The DNA for the CDR3 is TGTGCCAGCAGCTTCGGCGGGACAGGGAGGAATGAGCAGTTCTTC. The chain carries TRBV7-3 and TRBJ2-1, with 9 bases aligning to TRBD1. V gave up 3 bases and J gave up 7 bases; unmatched junction bases: 7. Germline V gene data show CDR1 as SGHTA and CDR2 as FQGTGA. The CDR3 totals 15 residues.

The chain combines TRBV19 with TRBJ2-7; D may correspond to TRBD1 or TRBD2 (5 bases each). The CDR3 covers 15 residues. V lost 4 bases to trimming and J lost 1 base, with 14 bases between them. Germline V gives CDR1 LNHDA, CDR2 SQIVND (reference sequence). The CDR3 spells CASSTRDAGSYEQYF. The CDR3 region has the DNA TGTGCCAGTAGTACCCGGGACGCAGGGTCCTACGAGCAGTACTTC.

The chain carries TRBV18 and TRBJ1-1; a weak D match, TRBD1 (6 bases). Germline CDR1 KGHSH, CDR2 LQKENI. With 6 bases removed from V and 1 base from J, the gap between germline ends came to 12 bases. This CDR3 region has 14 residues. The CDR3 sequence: CASSPGAGNTEAFF. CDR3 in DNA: TGTGCCAGCTCGCCAGGGGCGGGGAACACTGAAGCTTTCTTT.